A single sample gave rise to the 19 T cell receptor beta chains below, sequenced in a study of T-cell reconstitution after alpha-beta-depleted transplantation in children. Construction of the TCRbeta library involved unique molecular identifiers. TCRdb processed the PCR reads anew with MiXCR; each CDR3 protein has one entry. The sample yields roughly 240,000 distinct CDR3 sequences, 6.5% to 9% seen once. The material sequenced was PBMCs, mostly from graft donor cells, taken 180 days after TCRalphabeta/CD19-depleted stem cell transplant. These receptor sequences come from a male patient aged 10 to 17 who had a stem cell transplant for acute lymphoblastic leukemia, so the T cells may come from the graft donor.

This clonotype was counted ten times or more. The gene calls are TRBV27 and TRBJ2-2, with no clear D. CDR3 size: 13 residues. Germline lookup yields CDR1 MNHEY and CDR2 SMNVEV (reference sequence). Between the trimmed V and J ends, which lost 7 bases and 2 bases, there was a span of 8 bases. The CDR3 coding sequence is TGTGCCAGCATGGGCGAAAACACCGGGGAGCTGTTTTTT. Protein sequence: CASMGENTGELFF.

This clonotype has a count of ten or more. The gene calls are TRBV9 and TRBJ1-2; 7 nucleotides align to TRBD1. Germline V gives CDR1 SGDLS, CDR2 YYNGEE. The junction had 5 bases not matched to a gene; V was cut back by 0 bases and J by 3 bases. This CDR3 is built from 15 residues. The CDR3 DNA reads as TGTGCCAGCAGCGTAGCGCCAGGGGGTGACTATGGCTACACCTTC. It yields the protein CASSVAPGGDYGYTF. The complete variable domain, with remaining parts taken from reference TRBV9 and TRBJ1-2, reads DSGVTQTPKHLITATGQRVTLRCSPRSGDLSVYWYQQSLDQGLQFLIQYYNGEERAKGNILERFSAQQFPDLHSELNLSSLELGDSALYFCASSVAPGGDYGYTFGSGTRLTVV.

Note on this clonotype: Just one base apart from a much larger clone, this may be a read error. This sequence joins TRBV6-1 and TRBJ2-2, with 12 bases identical to TRBD1. Trimming took 6 bases from V and 5 from J; bases not matched to a gene: 7. CDR3 size: 16 residues. Germline CDR1 and CDR2: MNHNS and SASEGT. CDR3 bases: TGTGCCAGCAGCAGGGACAGGGGGCGAGGAACCGGGGAGCTGTTTTTT. Protein: CASSRDRGRGTGELFF.

The rearrangement joins TRBV18 to TRBJ1-5; D ambiguous. In germline, CDR1 is KGHSH, CDR2 LQKENI. V lost 3 bases, J lost 4 bases, and 13 bases lay in between. The CDR3 has 15 residues. CDR3 sequence (DNA): TGTGCCAGCTCACCGCAGGCTGGTTCAAATCAGCCCCAGCATTTT. It yields the protein CASSPQAGSNQPQHF.

In this sample, this clonotype turned up many times. The chain carries TRBV10-3 and TRBJ2-1, with 9 bases identical to TRBD2. The CDR3 length is 19 residues. Unmatched junction bases numbered 14, after V lost 2 bases and J lost 3 bases. Looked up from germline, CDR1 is ENHRY and CDR2 is SYGVKD. The CDR3 nucleotides are TGTGCCATCAGTGAGGAGACTAGCGGCCCTCGAATGGGCTACAATGAGCAGTTCTTC. Its translation is CAISEETSGPRMGYNEQFF.

This clonotype was seen repeatedly, ten times or more. This chain joins TRBV13 and TRBJ2-5; 7 bases fit TRBD1. This CDR3 spans 14 amino acids. Germline assignment: CDR1 PRHDT and CDR2 FYEKMQ (reference sequence). Trimming removed 5 bases from V and 3 bases from J; junction bases left unmatched: 6. The CDR3 DNA sequence: TGTGCCAGCAGCCCGGGTGACAGGGAAGAGACCCAGTACTTC. Translation gives CASSPGDREETQYF.

Concerning this clonotype itself: This may stem from a read error, because a much larger clone lies one nucleotide away. The rearrangement joins TRBV5-5 to TRBJ2-3, with 7 nucleotides matching TRBD2. The CDR3 totals 14 residues. Germline CDR1 is SGHKS and CDR2 is YYEKEE (reference sequence). The CDR3 loop reads CVSSRDYNTDTQYF. CDR3 DNA: TGTGTCAGCAGCCGGGACTACAACACAGATACGCAGTATTTT.

This clonotype was picked up many times. This chain links TRBV9 with TRBJ2-1; the match to TRBD2 covers 8 bases. CDR3 length: 15 amino acids. Germline loops: CDR1 SGDLS, CDR2 YYNGEE. Trimming at V came to 4 bases and at J to 5 bases, leaving 8 bases not matched to a gene. The CDR3 region has the DNA TGTGCCAGCAGCATTAGCGGGGCGGGAGACAATGAGCAGTTCTTC. Protein: CASSISGAGDNEQFF. The whole variable domain, remainder taken from reference TRBV9 and TRBJ2-1, is DSGVTQTPKHLITATGQRVTLRCSPRSGDLSVYWYQQSLDQGLQFLIQYYNGEERAKGNILERFSAQQFPDLHSELNLSSLELGDSALYFCASSISGAGDNEQFFGPGTRLTVL.

To note about this clonotype: This could be a read error, since a much larger clone is one nucleotide away. This sequence joins TRBV27 and TRBJ2-7, with TRBD2 matching 13 bases. Per the germline V gene, CDR1 is MNHEY and CDR2 is SMNVEV (reference sequence). CDR3 length: 16 amino acids. The CDR3 loop is CASSPGGLAGVYEQHF. The CDR3 bases are TGTGCCAGCAGTCCAGGCGGACTAGCGGGAGTCTACGAGCAGCACTTC.

A word on this clonotype: This could be a read error, since a much larger clone is one nucleotide away. The gene calls are TRBV5-5 and TRBJ2-3, with 10 positions matching TRBD1. In germline, CDR1 is SGHKS, CDR2 YYEKEE (reference sequence). This CDR3 spans 16 amino acids. CDR3 protein: CASSSSDRGRTHTQYF. DNA of the CDR3: TGTGCCAGCAGCTCGTCTGACAGGGGGCGCACACATACGCAGTATTTT.

This clonotype showed up many times. V is TRBV12-3 or TRBV12-4 and J is TRBJ2-7; TRBD1 matches 9 bases. The CDR3 runs to 14 residues. V was pared by 7 bases and J by 1 base, with 5 bases of the junction left unmatched. This CDR3 reads CASTRDRVSYEQYF. CDR3 DNA: TGTGCCAGCACCCGGGACAGGGTGTCCTACGAGCAGTACTTC.

This clonotype was counted at least ten times. The rearrangement links TRBV18 to TRBJ1-1; the match to TRBD1 covers 7 bases. This CDR3 has 14 amino acids. Germline CDR1 reads KGHSH; CDR2 reads LQKENI. After removal of 5 bases from V and 1 base from J, the junction contained 4 bases not matched to a gene. DNA for the CDR3: TGTGCCAGCTCAATACAGGGGTCGAACACTGAAGCTTTCTTT. Translated, it gives CASSIQGSNTEAFF. The entire variable domain, with the rest obtained from reference TRBV18 and TRBJ1-1, is as follows: NAGVMQNPRHLVRRRGQEARLRCSPMKGHSHVYWYRQLPEEGLKFMVYLQKENIIDESGMPKERFSAEFPKEGPSILRIQQVVRGDSAAYFCASSIQGSNTEAFFGQGTRLTVV.

This clonotype was counted at least ten times. This chain connects TRBV2 to TRBJ2-7, with unresolved D. Trimming left V 3 bases short and J 6 bases short, with 6 bases between. Germline CDR1 reads SNHLY; CDR2 reads FYNNEI. The CDR3 sequence is 11 residues long. CDR3 amino acids: CASSDGSEQYF. CDR3 bases: TGTGCCAGCAGTGACGGATCCGAGCAGTACTTC.

The rearrangement uses TRBV11-1 and TRBJ1-2; 8 bases map to TRBD1. Germline trimming cut 6 bases from V and 4 bases from J; bases unmatched to any gene: 7. The CDR3 loop spans 14 amino acids. Germline-derived CDR1 and CDR2 are SGHAT and FQDESV (reference sequence). DNA of the CDR3: TGTGCCAGCAGTCGACAGGGGCAGGGCTATGGCTACACCTTC. Its translation is CASSRQGQGYGYTF.

This clonotype was observed at least ten times. The V gene is TRBV29-1, the J gene TRBJ2-1, with D unresolved. Germline loops: CDR1 SQVTM, CDR2 ANQGSEA. The CDR3 covers 10 residues. V was trimmed by 5 bases and J by 8 bases, leaving 7 bases between them. CDR3 in DNA: TGCAGCGTTCCGGGCCATGAGCAGTTCTTC. Protein sequence: CSVPGHEQFF.

This clonotype was seen a few times. The chain uses TRBV28 and TRBJ2-7; 7 bases are a match to TRBD1. Germline CDR1 reads MDHEN; CDR2 reads SYDVKM. The CDR3 is made up of 13 amino acids. Trimming cost V 7 bases and J 6 bases; bases outside gene matches: 9. The CDR3 loop reads CASTRTGWGEQYF. The CDR3 DNA is TGTGCCAGCACCCGGACAGGTTGGGGCGAGCAGTACTTC. The whole variable domain, filled in from reference TRBV28 and TRBJ2-7, reads DVKVTQSSRYLVKRTGEKVFLECVQDMDHENMFWYRQDPGLGLRLIYFSYDVKMKEKGDIPEGYSVSREKKERFSLILESASTNQTSMYLCASTRTGWGEQYFGPGTRLTVT.

At least ten counts were recorded for this clonotype. The chain links TRBV10-3 to TRBJ1-1; tentatively, D is TRBD1 (5 bases). Germline values: CDR1 ENHRY, CDR2 SYGVKD. V shed 11 bases and J shed 2 bases, with 12 bases lying between them. The CDR3 is made up of 12 amino acids. CDR3 region: CASGQSNTEAFF. The CDR3 DNA follows: TGTGCCTCTGGACAATCCAACACTGAAGCTTTCTTT.

The table lists this clonotype with many counts. The V and J genes are TRBV18 and TRBJ2-5, with TRBD2 matching 8 bases. Germline trimming cut 5 bases from V and 1 base from J; bases unmatched to any gene: 0. The CDR3 consists of 13 residues. Germline values: CDR1 KGHSH, CDR2 LQKENI. CDR3 in DNA: TGTGCCAGCTCAAGCGGGAGCCAAGAGACCCAGTACTTC. Protein: CASSSGSQETQYF.

This clonotype was recorded many times. The chain has TRBV25-1 and TRBJ1-2, with D possibly matching TRBD1 (5 bases). V was cut by 2 bases and J by 7 bases, with 14 bases left in between. Germline V gene data show CDR1 as MGHDK and CDR2 as SYGVNS. This CDR3 has 14 amino acids. The DNA for the CDR3 is TGTGCCAGCAGTGAAGCGGGCAGGGCGGGTGGCTACACCTTC. Translated: CASSEAGRAGGYTF.